The 7 T cell receptor beta chains given below trace back to one sample, sequenced in a study of CD8+ T cells in alopecia areata (dated by TCRdb to 2016 to 2018). Libraries were constructed by the immunoSEQ multiplex PCR assay. To provide template for TCR sequencing, every sample had RNA extracted and reverse transcribed into cDNA. This is the immuneACCESS table as TCRdb keeps it, with only in-frame sequences that have V and J called. A part of the clones is gone; compared with another copy, unresolved V genes explain less than half, and the rest is unexplained. This sample lists approximately 58,000 clones; about 40% were detected once. The leading ten clones occupy 51% of the sample. Sequencing was done on a sample of NKG2D-low CD8+ T cells sorted from blood. The intended sense of this specimen's cell subset or site label: sorted CD8+ NKG2D-low blood T cells. The receptors originated from a human donor with alopecia areata.

V is TRBV30 and J is TRBJ2-1, with D maybe TRBD1 (5 bases). The CDR3 totals 16 residues. CDR1 is GTSNPN and CDR2 is SVGIG in the germline V gene (reference sequence). V was cut by 1 base and J by 0 bases, with 13 bases left in between. The CDR3: CAWSEGQGYSYNEQFF. DNA of the CDR3: TGTGCCTGGAGTGAAGGTCAGGGATACTCCTACAATGAGCAGTTCTTC.

The chain has TRBV13 and TRBJ2-5; TRBD2 matches 11 bases. Germline V lookup: CDR1 PRHDT, CDR2 FYEKMQ (reference sequence). This CDR3 has 15 amino acids. Losses at the gene ends were 3 bases for V and 3 bases for J; bases not matched to a gene: 3. The CDR3 loop reads CASSLGTSGKETQYF. The DNA of the CDR3 is TGTGCCAGCAGCTTGGGGACTAGCGGAAAAGAGACCCAGTACTTC. The whole variable domain, remainder taken from reference TRBV13 and TRBJ2-5, is AAGVIQSPRHLIKEKRETATLKCYPIPRHDTVYWYQQGPGQDPQFLISFYEKMQSDKGSIPDRFSAQQFSDYHSELNMSSLELGDSALYFCASSLGTSGKETQYFGPGTRLLVL.

This clone showed up many times. J is TRBJ2-7 and V is TRBV4-2; TRBD2 matches at 11 bases. The CDR3 loop spans 15 amino acids. Germline-derived CDR1 and CDR2 are LGHNA and YNFKEQ. J gave up 2 bases and V 6 bases, and 6 bases lay outside the gene matches. CDR3 loop: CASRSTSGDAYEQYF. For the CDR3, the DNA is TGTGCCAGCAGATCGACTAGCGGGGACGCCTACGAGCAGTACTTC.

The table lists this clone with a few counts. V usage is TRBV7-9 and J usage is TRBJ2-7; TRBD1 matches 8 bases. CDR1 and CDR2 (germline): SEHNR, FQNEAQ (reference sequence). Losses at the gene ends were 5 bases for V and 1 base for J; bases not matched to a gene: 10. This CDR3 has 16 amino acids. The DNA for the CDR3 is TGTGCCAGCAGCGCCGCCCCGGACAGGGCATCCTACGAGCAGTACTTC. Its protein is CASSAAPDRASYEQYF.

This chain links TRBV4-3 with TRBJ2-1; D is unresolved. V was shortened by 1 base and J by 9 bases, with 13 bases between the two germline ends. CDR1 and CDR2 (germline): LGHNA, YSLEER. This CDR3 has 14 amino acids. For the CDR3, the DNA is TGCGCCAGCAGCCAAGTCCGGACCTTCCCTGAGCAGTTCTTC. The encoded protein is CASSQVRTFPEQFF.

This clone has just a few counts. V is TRBV29-1 and J is TRBJ2-5; 7 positions agree with TRBD2. The better agreement between TRBJ2-7 and the DNA end casts doubt on the J call. Germline-derived CDR1 and CDR2 are SQVTM and ANQGSEA. The CDR3 runs 14 residues. The CDR3 spells CSVALGRVGGEQYF. The DNA of the CDR3 is TGCAGCGTTGCCCTGGGGAGGGTCGGAGGCGAGCAGTACTTC.

CDR3 bases: TGTGCCAGCAGCTTAGCGTCAGGCCCGGTATGGCGTACAGATACGCAGTATTTT. It yields the protein CASSLASGPVWRTDTQYF. V usage is TRBV7-8 and J usage is TRBJ2-3, with D unclear. Germline-derived CDR1 and CDR2 are SGHVS and FQNEAQ. V dropped 0 bases and J dropped 3 bases, with 19 bases sitting between them. The CDR3 is made up of 18 amino acids.